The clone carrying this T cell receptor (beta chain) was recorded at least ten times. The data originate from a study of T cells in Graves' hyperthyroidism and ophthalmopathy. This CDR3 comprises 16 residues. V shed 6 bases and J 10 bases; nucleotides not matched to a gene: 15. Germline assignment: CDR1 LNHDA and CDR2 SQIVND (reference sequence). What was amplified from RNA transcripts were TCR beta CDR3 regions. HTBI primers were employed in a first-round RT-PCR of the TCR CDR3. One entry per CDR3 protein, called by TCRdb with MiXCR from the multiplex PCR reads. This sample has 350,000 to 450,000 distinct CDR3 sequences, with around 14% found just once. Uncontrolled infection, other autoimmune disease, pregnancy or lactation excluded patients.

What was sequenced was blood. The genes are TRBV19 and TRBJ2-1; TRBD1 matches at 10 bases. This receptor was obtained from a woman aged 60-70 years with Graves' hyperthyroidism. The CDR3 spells CASSRGQGLLRGEQFF. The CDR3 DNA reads TGTGCCAGTAGCAGGGGACAGGGGTTACTCAGGGGGGAGCAGTTCTTC.